These 3 T cell receptor beta chains were sequenced from one sample in a study of vaccination and CD4 T cells after COVID-19. The antigens of these receptors remain unknown. Cultured CD4+ T cell DNA was sequenced using the Oncomine TCR Beta short-read assay. From the PCR reads, TCRdb called clonotypes with MiXCR, one entry per CDR3 protein. The data contain about 20,000 distinct CDR3 sequences, roughly three fifths of them singletons. This sample's treatment: roughly 10-day PBMC culture with coronavirus spike peptide pools or control peptides (ViraFEST assay). The sample comprised CD4+ T cells from blood, cultured in vitro. The receptor source for this set is a human donor who had recovered from COVID-19.

The chain combines TRBV27 with TRBJ1-2; 8 bases align to TRBD1. V shed 0 bases, J shed 8 bases, and the junction held 11 bases outside the gene matches. This CDR3 region has 16 residues. Germline CDR1 reads MNHEY; CDR2 reads SMNVEV (reference sequence). The CDR3 DNA follows: TGTGCCAGCAGTTTATCGGCCCCTGGACAGGGCCTGGGCTACACCTTC. Amino acid sequence: CASSLSAPGQGLGYTF.

The gene calls are TRBV20-1 and TRBJ2-1; 11 bases fit TRBD2. Germline CDR1 and CDR2: DFQATT and SNEGSKA (reference sequence). Trimming cost V 4 bases and J 5 bases; bases outside gene matches: 7. The CDR3 has 15 residues. This CDR3 is CSATHGTSGNNEQFF. The CDR3 coding sequence is TGCAGTGCTACCCACGGGACTAGCGGCAACAATGAGCAGTTCTTC.

V usage is TRBV6-1 and J usage is TRBJ1-1, with D perhaps matching TRBD1 (5 bases). This CDR3 is built from 16 residues. Germline CDR1 MNHNS, CDR2 SASEGT. V was shortened by 6 bases and J by 4 bases, with 21 bases between the two germline ends. Here the CDR3 DNA reads TGTGCCAGCAGGATCTCCCTTACGGGGCGTCGCACTGAAGCTTTCTTT. The encoded protein is CASRISLTGRRTEAFF.